Sequencing of this T cell receptor beta chain was carried out in a study of T cells after yellow fever vaccination. Study-wide findings and caveats: Clones from primary vaccination mostly reappeared after the booster (roughly 95% CD4, about 85% CD8).

This clonotype has a handful of counts. Antigen: not known. UMIs were added to TCR cDNA along with a universal primer site when it was made by 5'RACE template switching. From the 5' RACE reads, TCRdb called clonotypes with MiXCR, one entry per CDR3 protein. The table has approximately 450,000 distinct CDR3 sequences, 18% seen once. Germline lookup yields CDR1 MNHNY and CDR2 SVGAGI (reference sequence). The CDR3 is 11 amino acids. The V gene lost 7 bases and the J gene lost 7 bases, with 7 bases spanning the gap. The chain links TRBV6-6 to TRBJ2-2; maybe TRBD2 (5 bases). The sequence derives from a man aged 18 to 29 who received the YFV17D yellow fever vaccine. Sample: PBMCs, taken before the yellow fever booster vaccination. For the CDR3, the DNA is TGTGCCAGCACAAGCGGCGGGGAGCTGTTTTTT. Protein product: CASTSGGELFF.